Shown below are 23 T cell receptor beta chains from a single sample sequenced in a study of blood T cells in healthy people across ages. Sample-barcoded 5' priming and a J-beta primer mix drove a second PCR of 7 to 11 cycles. TCRdb re-called the 5' RACE reads through MiXCR, storing one row per CDR3 protein. The table lists around 1,100,000 distinct CDR3 sequences, 35% to 40% of them singletons. Sequenced input: blood. The source is a man younger than 35 in good health.

V gene TRBV7-2 combines with J gene TRBJ1-1; D ambiguous. Trimming cost V 5 bases and J 3 bases, with 16 bases left between them. Germline CDR1 is SGHTA and CDR2 is FQGNSA. The CDR3 spans 15 residues. CDR3 loop: CASSRSTNVDTEAFF. DNA of the CDR3: TGTGCCAGCAGCCGCTCTACGAACGTGGACACTGAAGCTTTCTTT.

This chain uses TRBV6-5 with TRBJ1-4; TRBD1 aligns across 7 bases. From germline, CDR1 is MNHEY and CDR2 SVGAGI. The CDR3 is 14 residues long. V lost 6 bases to trimming and J lost 6 bases; unmatched junction nucleotides: 7. The chain's CDR3 is CASSHRGGDEKLFF. The CDR3 nucleotides are TGTGCCAGCAGCCACAGGGGTGGGGATGAAAAACTGTTTTTT.

The chain is built from TRBV20-1 and TRBJ1-5; D might be TRBD1 (5 bases). Trimming shortened V by 6 bases and J by 7 bases, and 22 bases separated the two germline ends. The CDR3 contains 15 residues. The germline V gene has CDR1 DFQATT and CDR2 SNEGSKA (reference sequence). DNA of the CDR3: TGCAGTGCCACCCGCCGACAGTTTCGGAGCCAGCCCCAGCATTTT. As protein: CSATRRQFRSQPQHF.

This clonotype was counted ten times or more. The chain couples TRBV12-3 or TRBV12-4 to TRBJ1-2; D gene ambiguous. This CDR3 is 13 amino acids long. V lost 10 bases and J 0 bases, leaving 12 bases between the germline ends. CDR3 DNA sequence: TGTGCCATACGCTTAAGGGCTAACTATGGCTACACCTTC. It encodes CAIRLRANYGYTF.

The chain couples TRBV10-3 to TRBJ2-7; TRBD1 might be the D (6 bases). Trimming took off 2 bases at V and 5 bases at J, with 10 bases between the two ends. Germline assignment: CDR1 ENHRY and CDR2 SYGVKD. The CDR3 is made up of 13 amino acids. The CDR3 DNA is TGTGCCATCAGTGAGGGACAGAAGGACGAGCAGTACTTC. Residues: CAISEGQKDEQYF.

CDR3 region: CATSRAGTYNEQYF. CDR3 coding DNA: TGTGCCACCAGCAGAGCGGGGACCTACAATGAGCAGTACTTC. The J gene is TRBJ2-1, the V gene TRBV15; D could derive from TRBD1 or TRBD2 (5 bases each). The last part of the DNA fits TRBJ2-7 better; the J call may be wrong. Per the germline V gene, CDR1 is LNHNV and CDR2 is YYDKDF (reference sequence). The CDR3 loop spans 14 amino acids.

The chain recombines TRBV7-2 with TRBJ2-5; 8 bases agree with TRBD1. CDR3 length equals 15 residues. Trimming removed 5 bases from V and 1 base from J; junction bases left unmatched: 6. Germline-derived CDR1 and CDR2 are SGHTA and FQGNSA. The CDR3 sequence is CASSPNQGAQETQYF. The CDR3 bases are TGTGCCAGCAGCCCGAACCAGGGGGCCCAAGAGACCCAGTACTTC. Looking up the rest from reference TRBV7-2 and TRBJ2-5 gives the full variable domain: GAGVSQSPSNKVTEKGKDVELRCDPISGHTALYWYRQSLGQGLEFLIYFQGNSAPDKSGLPSDRFSAERTGGSVSTLTIQRTQQEDSAVYLCASSPNQGAQETQYFGPGTRLLVL.

This clonotype has more than one count but fewer than ten. The chain recombines TRBV2 with TRBJ1-2, with a possible D match to TRBD1 (6 bases). V lost 5 bases, J lost 3 bases, and 13 bases lay in between. The germline gives CDR1 SNHLY, CDR2 FYNNEI. The CDR3 extends over 14 amino acids. CDR3 in amino acids: CASSPTGTYYGYTF. CDR3 DNA: TGTGCCAGCAGTCCCACCGGGACATACTATGGCTACACCTTC.

The chain has TRBV14 and TRBJ1-1, with D hard to call. V lost 0 bases, J lost 3 bases, and 8 bases lay in between. Looked up from germline, CDR1 is SGHDN and CDR2 is FVKESK. The CDR3 is made up of 14 amino acids. The CDR3 DNA reads TGTGCCAGCAGCCAAGATGCGGGGTACACTGAAGCTTTCTTT. It codes for CASSQDAGYTEAFF.

The rearrangement links TRBV4-2 to TRBJ1-4; 7 bases are shared with TRBD1. Germline CDR1 reads LGHNA; CDR2 reads YNFKEQ. This CDR3 is 17 amino acids long. V lost 2 bases to trimming and J lost 4 bases; unmatched junction nucleotides: 10. The CDR3 reads CASSQQGGRSYNEKLFF. Written as DNA, the CDR3 is TGTGCCAGCAGCCAACAGGGGGGGAGGTCTTATAATGAAAAACTGTTTTTT.

The chain combines TRBV6-2 or TRBV6-3 with TRBJ1-6; TRBD1 is a possible D gene (6 bases). Trimming stripped 5 bases from V and 8 bases from J, with 13 bases between. The CDR3 totals 14 residues. CDR1 and CDR2 from the germline V gene are MNHEY and SVGEGT. The CDR3 reads CASSADSSYSPLHF. For the CDR3, the DNA is TGTGCCAGCAGTGCGGACAGCTCTTATTCACCCCTCCACTTT.

This rearrangement joins TRBV6-2 or TRBV6-3 to TRBJ2-7; perhaps TRBD1 as D (6 bases). Germline V lookup: CDR1 MNHEY, CDR2 SVGEGT. The CDR3 length is 16 residues. V lost 2 bases to trimming and J lost 2 bases, with 16 bases between them. CDR3 region: CASSYPGDTLAYEQYF. In DNA, the CDR3 is TGTGCCAGCAGTTACCCAGGGGACACCCTAGCCTACGAGCAGTACTTC.

The rearrangement uses TRBV4-3 and TRBJ1-5; the D is unclear. V lost 0 bases to trimming and J lost 4 bases, with 4 bases between them. Germline CDR1 and CDR2: LGHNA and YSLEER. The CDR3 consists of 13 residues. The CDR3 region has the DNA TGCGCCAGCAGCCAAGATTGGAATCAGCCCCAGCATTTT. Encoded protein: CASSQDWNQPQHF.

About this clonotype itself: Relative to the germline gene, one junction end is altered; a read error may explain this. The chain couples TRBV4-3 to TRBJ2-3; D gene uncertain. Germline values: CDR1 LGHNA, CDR2 YSLEER. The CDR3 is 14 amino acids. CDR3 nucleotides: TGCGCCAGCAGCCAAGATATCTGGATAGATACGCGGTATTTT. Protein: CASSQDIWIDTRYF.

This clonotype was counted a few times. V is TRBV11-2 and J is TRBJ2-2; D unresolved. Trimming took off 5 bases at V and 1 base at J, with 11 bases between the two ends. This CDR3 comprises 15 residues. The germline CDR1 and CDR2 sequences are SGHAT and FQNNGV. CDR3 nucleotide sequence: TGTGCCAGCAGCCTTGCTACCGTGAACACCGGGGAGCTGTTTTTT. It codes for CASSLATVNTGELFF.

The V and J genes are TRBV7-2 and TRBJ1-2; tentatively, D is TRBD1 (6 bases). Germline V gives CDR1 SGHTA, CDR2 FQGNSA. This CDR3 spans 16 amino acids. Trimming removed 4 bases from V and 0 bases from J, with 15 bases in between. The CDR3 here is CASSSSKQGSNYGYTF. CDR3 coding DNA: TGTGCCAGCAGCTCCTCAAAACAGGGATCTAACTATGGCTACACCTTC.

V is TRBV20-1 and J is TRBJ1-4; tentative D call: TRBD1 (6 bases). The CDR3 has 15 amino acids. Germline values: CDR1 DFQATT, CDR2 SNEGSKA (reference sequence). V was shortened by 3 bases and J by 7 bases, with 18 bases between the two germline ends. CDR3 DNA: TGCAGTGCTAGGGCCACCGGGACACGGCGTGAAAAACTGTTTTTT. This gives the protein CSARATGTRREKLFF.

The rearrangement uses TRBV2 and TRBJ1-4; D remains ambiguous. The V gene's germline CDR1 is SNHLY and CDR2 FYNNEI. V was trimmed by 7 bases and J by 6 bases, leaving 12 bases between them. The CDR3 covers 13 residues. The CDR3 loop is CASKRANDEKLFF. The CDR3 DNA reads as TGTGCCAGCAAGCGGGCAAACGATGAAAAACTGTTTTTT. The variable domain in full, completed from reference TRBV2 and TRBJ1-4, reads EPEVTQTPSHQVTQMGQEVILRCVPISNHLYFYWYRQILGQKVEFLVSFYNNEISEKSEIFDDQFSVERPDGSNFTLKIRSTKLEDSAMYFCASKRANDEKLFFGSGTQLSVL.

The chain links TRBV20-1 to TRBJ1-1; D is perhaps TRBD1 (6 bases). The V gene lost 0 bases and the J gene lost 0 bases, with 8 bases spanning the gap. The CDR3 has 14 amino acids. Germline V gene lookup returns CDR1 DFQATT and CDR2 SNEGSKA (reference sequence). The CDR3 loop reads CSARDGQMNTEAFF. The DNA of the CDR3 is TGCAGTGCTAGAGATGGACAGATGAACACTGAAGCTTTCTTT.

This rearrangement joins TRBV4-2 to TRBJ2-7, with 7 bases matching TRBD2. Trimming took 1 base from V and 0 from J; bases not matched to a gene: 6. Germline lookup yields CDR1 LGHNA and CDR2 YNFKEQ. The CDR3 runs to 16 residues. The CDR3 coding sequence is TGTGCCAGCAGCCAAGGGCTAGCGGATCACTCCTACGAGCAGTACTTC. This gives the protein CASSQGLADHSYEQYF.

A few counts support this clonotype. The CDR3 protein is CASRKRTAGASVDGYTF. DNA for the CDR3: TGTGCCAGCAGAAAAAGGACAGCCGGTGCAAGCGTGGATGGCTACACCTTC. The chain joins TRBV7-2 to TRBJ1-2; the D gene is possibly TRBD1 (6 bases). Germline CDR1 SGHTA, CDR2 FQGNSA. The CDR3 is 17 amino acids. V lost 6 bases and J 6 bases, leaving 26 bases between the germline ends.

The chain recombines TRBV7-9 with TRBJ2-3, with D uncertain. The CDR3 covers 14 residues. V was trimmed by 4 bases and J by 0 bases, leaving 8 bases between them. Looked up from germline, CDR1 is SEHNR and CDR2 is FQNEAQ (reference sequence). The CDR3 sequence is CASSSLISTDTQYF. DNA for the CDR3: TGTGCCAGCAGCTCCTTGATTAGCACAGATACGCAGTATTTT. The full variable domain, its missing parts supplied by reference TRBV7-9 and TRBJ2-3, is DTGVSQNPRHKITKRGQNVTFRCDPISEHNRLYWYRQTLGQGPEFLTYFQNEAQLEKSRLLSDRFSAERPKGSFSTLEIQRTEQGDSAMYLCASSSLISTDTQYFGPGTRLTVL.

This clonotype was seen only a few times. The chain links TRBV4-2 to TRBJ2-3; D not certain. This CDR3 is 15 amino acids long. Germline CDR1 LGHNA, CDR2 YNFKEQ. V dropped 0 bases and J dropped 6 bases, with 13 bases sitting between them. CDR3 loop: CASSQEGVPRDTQYF. The CDR3 DNA reads as TGTGCCAGCAGCCAAGAAGGCGTACCACGGGATACGCAGTATTTT.